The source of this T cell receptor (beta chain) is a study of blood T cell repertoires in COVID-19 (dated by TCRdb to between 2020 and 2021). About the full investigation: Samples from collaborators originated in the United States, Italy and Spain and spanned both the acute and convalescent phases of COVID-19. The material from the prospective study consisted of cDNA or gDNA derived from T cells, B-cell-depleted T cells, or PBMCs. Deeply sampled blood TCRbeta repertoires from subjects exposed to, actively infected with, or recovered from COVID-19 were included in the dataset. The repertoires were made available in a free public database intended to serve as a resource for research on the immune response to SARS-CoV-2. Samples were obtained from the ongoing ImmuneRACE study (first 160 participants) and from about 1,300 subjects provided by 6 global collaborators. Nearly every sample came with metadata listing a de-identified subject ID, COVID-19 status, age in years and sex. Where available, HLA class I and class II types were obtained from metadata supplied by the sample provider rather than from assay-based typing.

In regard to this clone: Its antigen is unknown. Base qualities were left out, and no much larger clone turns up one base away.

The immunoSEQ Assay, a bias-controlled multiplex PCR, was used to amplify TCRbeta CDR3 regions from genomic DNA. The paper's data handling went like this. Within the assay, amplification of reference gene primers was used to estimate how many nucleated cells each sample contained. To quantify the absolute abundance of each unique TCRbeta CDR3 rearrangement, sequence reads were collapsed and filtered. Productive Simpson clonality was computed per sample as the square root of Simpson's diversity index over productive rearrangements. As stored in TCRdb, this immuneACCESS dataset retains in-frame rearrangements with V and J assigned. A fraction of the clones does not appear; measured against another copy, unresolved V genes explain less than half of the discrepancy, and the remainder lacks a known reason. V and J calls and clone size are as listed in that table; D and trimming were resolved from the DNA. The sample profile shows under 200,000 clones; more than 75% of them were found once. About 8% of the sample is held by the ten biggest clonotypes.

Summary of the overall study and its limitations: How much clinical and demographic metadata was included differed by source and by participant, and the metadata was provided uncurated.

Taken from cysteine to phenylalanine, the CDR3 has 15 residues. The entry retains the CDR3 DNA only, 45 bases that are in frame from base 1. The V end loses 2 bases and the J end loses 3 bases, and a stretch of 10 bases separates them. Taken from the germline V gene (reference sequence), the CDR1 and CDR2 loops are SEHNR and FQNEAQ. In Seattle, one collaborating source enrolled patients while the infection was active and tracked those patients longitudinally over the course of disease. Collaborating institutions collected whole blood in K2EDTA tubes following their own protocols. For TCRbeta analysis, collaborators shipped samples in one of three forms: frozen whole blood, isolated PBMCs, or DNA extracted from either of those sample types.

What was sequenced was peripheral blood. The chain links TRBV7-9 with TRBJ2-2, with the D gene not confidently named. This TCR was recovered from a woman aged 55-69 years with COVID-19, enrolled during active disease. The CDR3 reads CASSLTPQDTGELFF. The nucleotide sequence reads TGTGCCAGCAGCTTAACTCCCCAGGACACCGGGGAGCTGTTTTTT.